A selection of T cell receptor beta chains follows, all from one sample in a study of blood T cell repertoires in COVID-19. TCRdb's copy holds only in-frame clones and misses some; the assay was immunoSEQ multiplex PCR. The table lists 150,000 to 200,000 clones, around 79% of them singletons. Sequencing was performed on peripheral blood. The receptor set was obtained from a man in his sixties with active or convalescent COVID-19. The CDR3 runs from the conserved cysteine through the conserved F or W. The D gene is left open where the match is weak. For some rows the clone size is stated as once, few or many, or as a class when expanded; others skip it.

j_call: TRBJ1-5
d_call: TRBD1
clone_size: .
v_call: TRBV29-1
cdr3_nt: TGCAGCGCCCTCGACAGGGCTACCCGACCCCAGCATTTT
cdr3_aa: CSALDRATRPQHF

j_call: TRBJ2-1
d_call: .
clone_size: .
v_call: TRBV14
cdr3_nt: TGTGCCAGCAGCCGACGAGGAGGTAGCGTCGACAATGAGCAGTTCTTC
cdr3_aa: CASSRRGGSVDNEQFF

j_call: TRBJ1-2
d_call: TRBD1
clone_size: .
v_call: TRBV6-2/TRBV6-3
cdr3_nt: TGTGCCAGCAGTTCGGGACAGGGCTATGGCTACACCTTC
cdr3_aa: CASSSGQGYGYTF

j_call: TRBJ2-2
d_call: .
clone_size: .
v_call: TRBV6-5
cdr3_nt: TGTGCCAGCAGTTACACAAACACCGGGGAGCTGTTTTTT
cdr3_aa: CASSYTNTGELFF

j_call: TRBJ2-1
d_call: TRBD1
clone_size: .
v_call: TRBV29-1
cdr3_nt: TGCAGCGGCAGAACAGGGGTTGAGCAGTTCTTC
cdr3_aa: CSGRTGVEQFF

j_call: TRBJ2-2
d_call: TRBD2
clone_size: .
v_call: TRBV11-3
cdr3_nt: TGTGCCGGGCGGCCCTCCCATGGCGGGACTAGATCCATGGGGGAGCTGTTTTTT
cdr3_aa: CAGRPSHGGTRSMGELFF

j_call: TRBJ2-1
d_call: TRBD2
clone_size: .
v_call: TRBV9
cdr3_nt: TGTGCCAGCAGTGACGTGGGACTAGCGGGAGGGTTCGATGAGCAGTTCTTC
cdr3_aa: CASSDVGLAGGFDEQFF

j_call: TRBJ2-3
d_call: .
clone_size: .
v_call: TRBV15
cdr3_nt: TGTGCCACCATCCTGGGGGCCCACGGTACGCAGTATTTT
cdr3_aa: CATILGAHGTQYF

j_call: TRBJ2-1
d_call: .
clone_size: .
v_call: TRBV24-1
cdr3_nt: TGTGCCACCAGTGATTTGACACGGGACTACAATGAGCAGTTCTTC
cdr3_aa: CATSDLTRDYNEQFF

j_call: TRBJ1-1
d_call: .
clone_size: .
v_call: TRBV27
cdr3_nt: TGTGCCAGCAGTTTATCGTCGGAGACTGAAGCTTTCTTT
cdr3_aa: CASSLSSETEAFF

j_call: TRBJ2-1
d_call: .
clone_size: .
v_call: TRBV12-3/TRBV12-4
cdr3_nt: TGTGCCAGCAGTTTGATGAGGGACTTCAAGCAGTTCTTC
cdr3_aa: CASSLMRDFKQFF

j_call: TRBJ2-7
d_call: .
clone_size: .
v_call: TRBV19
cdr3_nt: TGTGCCAGTAGTAGAGGACAGACCAGCTCCTACGAGCAGTACTTC
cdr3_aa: CASSRGQTSSYEQYF

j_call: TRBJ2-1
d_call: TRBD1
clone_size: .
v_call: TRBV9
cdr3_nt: TGTGCCAGCACCTTGGGGACAGGGGAGTTCCGTGAGCAGTTCTTC
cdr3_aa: CASTLGTGEFREQFF

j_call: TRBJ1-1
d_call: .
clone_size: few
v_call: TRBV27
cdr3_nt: TGTGCCAGCAGTTTAGACGGGCTCGCGGGTGAAGCTTTCTTT
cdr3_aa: CASSLDGLAGEAFF

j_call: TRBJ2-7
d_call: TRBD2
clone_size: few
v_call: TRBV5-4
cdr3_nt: TGTGCCAGCAGCCCAAGAACTAGCGGGAGCTCCTACGAGCAGTACTTC
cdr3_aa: CASSPRTSGSSYEQYF

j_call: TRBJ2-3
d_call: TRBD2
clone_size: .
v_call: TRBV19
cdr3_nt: TGTGCCAGCTCCGCTAGCGGGAGGGCCCAAGATACGCAGTATTTT
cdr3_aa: CASSASGRAQDTQYF

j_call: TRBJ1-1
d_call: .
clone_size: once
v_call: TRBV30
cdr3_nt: TGTGCCTGGAGGCCGACGGGGGGGCGTGAAGCTTTCTTT
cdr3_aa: CAWRPTGGREAFF

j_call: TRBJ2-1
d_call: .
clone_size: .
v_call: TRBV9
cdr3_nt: TGTGCCAGCAGCGTAGGTGGGGCCACCTACAATGAGCAGTTCTTC
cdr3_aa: CASSVGGATYNEQFF

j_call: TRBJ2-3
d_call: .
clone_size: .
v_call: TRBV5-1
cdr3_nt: TGCGCCAGCAGCCCGGGACTCCCAAGGGGCACAGATACGCAGTATTTT
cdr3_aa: CASSPGLPRGTDTQYF

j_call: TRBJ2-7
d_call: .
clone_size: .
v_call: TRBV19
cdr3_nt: TGTGCCAGTAGCAATACCGTCCGGGGGGCAGACTACGAGCAGTACTTC
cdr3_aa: CASSNTVRGADYEQYF

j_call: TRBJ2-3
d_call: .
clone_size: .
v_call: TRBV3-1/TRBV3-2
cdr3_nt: TGTGCCAGCAGCACAGTCTTGGGTGGCACAGATACGCAGTATTTT
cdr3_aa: CASSTVLGGTDTQYF

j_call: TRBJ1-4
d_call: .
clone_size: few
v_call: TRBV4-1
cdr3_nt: TGCGCCAGCAGCCAAGATCGAGACAGCCGAAAACTGTTTTTT
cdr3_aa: CASSQDRDSRKLFF

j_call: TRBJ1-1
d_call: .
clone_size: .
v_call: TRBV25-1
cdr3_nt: TGTGCCAGCGCCAGGGGAACGAACACTGAAGCTTTCTTT
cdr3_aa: CASARGTNTEAFF

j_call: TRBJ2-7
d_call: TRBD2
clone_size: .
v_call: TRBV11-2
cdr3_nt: TGTGCCAGCAGCTTAGATAAGGGACTACCGAACTACGAGCAGTACTTC
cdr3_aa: CASSLDKGLPNYEQYF

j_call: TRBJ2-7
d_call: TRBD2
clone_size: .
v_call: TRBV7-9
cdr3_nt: TGTGCCAGCAGCCACCCTCGGACTAGCGAAAGCTACGAGCAGTACTTC
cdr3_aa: CASSHPRTSESYEQYF

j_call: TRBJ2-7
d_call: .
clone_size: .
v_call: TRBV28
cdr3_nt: TGTGCCAGCAGTGAACAAACCCGGAGGAGGGGGCTCTACGAGCAGTACTTC
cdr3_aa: CASSEQTRRRGLYEQYF

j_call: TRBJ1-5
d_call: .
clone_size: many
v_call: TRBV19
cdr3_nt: TGTGCCAGTAGTATAGTCGGAGGATTCAATCAGCCCCAGCATTTT
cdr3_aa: CASSIVGGFNQPQHF

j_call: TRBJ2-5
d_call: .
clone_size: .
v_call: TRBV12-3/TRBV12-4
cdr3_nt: TGTGCCAGCAGTCCGGTCCGAGAGACCCAGTACTTC
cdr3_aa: CASSPVRETQYF

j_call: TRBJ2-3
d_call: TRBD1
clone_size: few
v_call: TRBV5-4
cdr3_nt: TGTGCCAGCAGCTTGGGGACAGGGAGGACAGATACGCAGTATTTT
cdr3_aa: CASSLGTGRTDTQYF

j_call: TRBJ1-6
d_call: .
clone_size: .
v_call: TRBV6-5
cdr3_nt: TGTGCCAGCATCCCAGACAGCTATAATTCACCCCTCCACTTT
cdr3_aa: CASIPDSYNSPLHF

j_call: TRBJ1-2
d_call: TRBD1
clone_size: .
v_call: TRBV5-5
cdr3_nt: TGTGCCAGCAGCTCCTCGCCGGATGGACAGGGGGGCTATGGCTACACCTTC
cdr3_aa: CASSSSPDGQGGYGYTF

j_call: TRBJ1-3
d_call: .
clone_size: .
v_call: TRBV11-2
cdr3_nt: TGTGCCAGCAGCCAGGGATCCGGAAACACCATATATTTT
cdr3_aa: CASSQGSGNTIYF

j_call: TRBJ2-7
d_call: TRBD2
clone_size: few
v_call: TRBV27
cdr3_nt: TGTGCCAGCAGTCCTAGTCTAGCGGGAGTATCCTACGAGCAGTACTTC
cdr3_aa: CASSPSLAGVSYEQYF

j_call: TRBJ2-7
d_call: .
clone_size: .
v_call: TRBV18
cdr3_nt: TGTGCCAGCTCACCACAAGTTCAGGCCGCCCCGAGCTCCTACGAGCAGTACTTC
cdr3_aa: CASSPQVQAAPSSYEQYF

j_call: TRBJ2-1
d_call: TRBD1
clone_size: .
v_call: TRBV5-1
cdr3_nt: TGCGCCAGCACCATGGACCCGGGACAGGGATACAATGAGCAGTTCTTC
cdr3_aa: CASTMDPGQGYNEQFF

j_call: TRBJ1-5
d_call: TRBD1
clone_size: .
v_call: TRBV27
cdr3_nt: TGTGCCAGCAGTCTACAGGGGGCCAGTCAGCCCCAGCATTTT
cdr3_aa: CASSLQGASQPQHF

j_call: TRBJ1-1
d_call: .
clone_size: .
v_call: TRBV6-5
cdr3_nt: TGTGCCAGCAGTTCTGGACAGAACACTGAAGCTTTCTTT
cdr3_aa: CASSSGQNTEAFF

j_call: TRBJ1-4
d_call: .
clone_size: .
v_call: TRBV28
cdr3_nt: TGTGCCAGCATCGGCAGGGTGGGAGAAAAACTGTTTTTT
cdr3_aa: CASIGRVGEKLFF

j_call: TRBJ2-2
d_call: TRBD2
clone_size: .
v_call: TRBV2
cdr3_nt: TGTGCCAGCCGCGGGGGTAGCGGGAACACCGGGGAGCTGTTTTTT
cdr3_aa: CASRGGSGNTGELFF

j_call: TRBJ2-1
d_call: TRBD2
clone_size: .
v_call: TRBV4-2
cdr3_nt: TGTGCCAGCAGCCAAGATAACGGGAGGGCCAACTACAATGAGCAGTTCTTC
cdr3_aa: CASSQDNGRANYNEQFF

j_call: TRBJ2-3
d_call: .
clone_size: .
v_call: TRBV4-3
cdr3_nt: TGCGCCAGCAGCCCCCGAGCGGCAGATACGCAGTATTTT
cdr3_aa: CASSPRAADTQYF

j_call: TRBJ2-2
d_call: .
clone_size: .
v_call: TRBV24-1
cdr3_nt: TGTGCCACCAGTGGAACCGGGACAAATCCTGCCGGGGAGCTGTTTTTT
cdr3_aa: CATSGTGTNPAGELFF

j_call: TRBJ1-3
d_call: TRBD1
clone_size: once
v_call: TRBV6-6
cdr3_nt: TGTGCCAGCAGCTCCAAGGGGGCTGGAGACACCATATATTTT
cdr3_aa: CASSSKGAGDTIYF

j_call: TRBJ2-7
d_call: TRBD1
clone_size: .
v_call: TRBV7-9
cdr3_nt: TGTGCCAGCAGCTCCAACAGGGGTTCCTACGAGCAGTACTTC
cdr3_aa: CASSSNRGSYEQYF

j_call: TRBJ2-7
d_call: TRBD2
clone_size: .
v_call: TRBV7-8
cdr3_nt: TGTGCCAGCAGCTTTGAAGGGAGGCTAGCGGGAGCCTACGAGCAGTACTTC
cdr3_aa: CASSFEGRLAGAYEQYF

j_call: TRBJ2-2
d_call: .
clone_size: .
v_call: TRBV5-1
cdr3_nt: TGCGCCAGCAGCCCAGACAGCCGCGACACCGGGGAGCTGTTTTTT
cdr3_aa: CASSPDSRDTGELFF

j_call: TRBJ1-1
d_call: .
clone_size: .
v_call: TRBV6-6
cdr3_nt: TGTGCCAGCAGTGCCAGGAACACTGAAGCTTTCTTT
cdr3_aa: CASSARNTEAFF

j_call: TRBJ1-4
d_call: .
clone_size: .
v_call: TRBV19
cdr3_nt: TGTGCCAGTAGTTCCTCTAATGAAAAACTGTTTTTT
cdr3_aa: CASSSSNEKLFF

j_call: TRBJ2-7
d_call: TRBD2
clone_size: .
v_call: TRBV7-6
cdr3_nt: TGTGCCAGCAGATACCGGGGGGACGGGGCCTACGAGCAGTACTTC
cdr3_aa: CASRYRGDGAYEQYF

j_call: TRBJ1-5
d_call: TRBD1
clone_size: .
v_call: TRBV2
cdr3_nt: TGTGCCAGCAGTGGGGACAGGGGAGGCAATCAGCCCCAGCATTTT
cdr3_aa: CASSGDRGGNQPQHF

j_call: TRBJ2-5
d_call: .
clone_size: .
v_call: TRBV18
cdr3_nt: TGTGCCAGCTCACCAGGTTCGGCAGGCCCGGAGACCCAGTACTTC
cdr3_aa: CASSPGSAGPETQYF

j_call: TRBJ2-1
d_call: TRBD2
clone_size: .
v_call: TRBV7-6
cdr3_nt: TGTGCCAGCACTCTCGGGGCGGGAGGGAGTGAGCAGTTCTTC
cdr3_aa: CASTLGAGGSEQFF

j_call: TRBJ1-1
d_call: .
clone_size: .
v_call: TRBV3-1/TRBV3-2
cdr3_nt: TGTGCCAGCAGCCCGAGCGGCGACACTGAAGCTTTCTTT
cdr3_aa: CASSPSGDTEAFF